Listed below are T cell receptor beta chains from one sample, sequenced in a study of cytomegalovirus exposure and HLA in healthy donors. Profiled with immunoSEQ multiplex PCR; TCRdb holds only in-frame clones, not every one. The sample includes 90,000 to 120,000 clones, 60% to 80% of them seen just once. Specimen: PBMCs. Source of these receptors: a man aged 18 to 29 in good health and CMV-seronegative. Each CDR3 is given with its conserved first and last residue. Fields, in order: D gene, V gene, clone size, J gene, CDR3 protein, CDR3 DNA. D genes are given only for firm matches. The size entry is marked missing in some rows and otherwise reads once, few, many or a size class.

d_gene: .; v_gene: TRBV29-1; abundance: .; j_gene: TRBJ1-1; CDR3aa: CSVTRVNTEAFF; CDR3nt: TGCAGCGTTACACGGGTGAACACTGAAGCTTTCTTT
d_gene: TRBD2; v_gene: TRBV28; abundance: .; j_gene: TRBJ2-5; CDR3aa: CASSPGLGPQYF; CDR3nt: TGTGCCAGCAGCCCGGGACTAGGGCCCCAGTACTTC
d_gene: .; v_gene: TRBV7-9; abundance: few; j_gene: TRBJ1-4; CDR3aa: CASSTRTLLNEKLFF; CDR3nt: TGTGCCAGCAGCACGCGGACATTACTTAATGAAAAACTGTTTTTT
d_gene: TRBD1; v_gene: TRBV28; abundance: many; j_gene: TRBJ2-7; CDR3aa: CASSLSLSGTGTVTYEQYF; CDR3nt: TGTGCCAGCAGTTTATCTTTATCAGGGACAGGGACGGTGACCTACGAGCAGTACTTC
d_gene: TRBD2; v_gene: TRBV9; abundance: .; j_gene: TRBJ2-7; CDR3aa: CASSEGLAPVSEQYF; CDR3nt: TGTGCCAGCAGCGAAGGACTAGCGCCAGTTAGCGAGCAGTACTTC
d_gene: TRBD2; v_gene: TRBV27; abundance: .; j_gene: TRBJ2-2; CDR3aa: CASSLTSGGTGELFF; CDR3nt: TGTGCCAGCAGTTTAACTAGCGGGGGGACCGGGGAGCTGTTTTTT
d_gene: .; v_gene: TRBV28; abundance: .; j_gene: TRBJ1-2; CDR3aa: CASTPTGGVYGYTF; CDR3nt: TGTGCCAGCACCCCCACCGGTGGTGTCTATGGCTACACCTTC
d_gene: .; v_gene: TRBV5-4; abundance: .; j_gene: TRBJ2-7; CDR3aa: CASSFSHKGSYEQYF; CDR3nt: TGTGCCAGCAGCTTTTCACACAAGGGGTCCTACGAGCAGTACTTC
d_gene: TRBD1; v_gene: TRBV5-1; abundance: .; j_gene: TRBJ1-4; CDR3aa: CASSQRTGMNEKLFF; CDR3nt: TGCGCCAGCAGCCAAAGGACAGGCATGAATGAAAAACTGTTTTTT
d_gene: .; v_gene: TRBV6-1; abundance: .; j_gene: TRBJ2-7; CDR3aa: CASRRAGSYEQYF; CDR3nt: TGTGCCAGCAGAAGGGCAGGGTCCTACGAGCAGTACTTC
d_gene: .; v_gene: TRBV4-2; abundance: .; j_gene: TRBJ2-6; CDR3aa: CASSQDSFSGANVLTF; CDR3nt: TGTGCCAGCAGCCAAGATTCCTTCTCCGGGGCCAACGTCCTGACTTTC
d_gene: TRBD1; v_gene: TRBV7-2; abundance: .; j_gene: TRBJ1-4; CDR3aa: CASSGGTATNEKLFF; CDR3nt: TGTGCCAGCAGCGGCGGGACAGCAACTAATGAAAAACTGTTTTTT
d_gene: TRBD1; v_gene: TRBV11-2; abundance: .; j_gene: TRBJ2-1; CDR3aa: CASSSVDRGNYNEQFF; CDR3nt: TGTGCCAGCAGCTCGGTGGACAGGGGGAATTACAATGAGCAGTTCTTC
d_gene: TRBD1; v_gene: TRBV13; abundance: .; j_gene: TRBJ2-3; CDR3aa: CASSSRDRGGDTQYF; CDR3nt: TGTGCCAGCAGCTCCCGGGACAGGGGAGGAGATACGCAGTATTTT
d_gene: .; v_gene: TRBV14; abundance: once; j_gene: TRBJ1-2; CDR3aa: CASSQVELYGYTF; CDR3nt: TGTGCCAGCAGCCAGGTAGAACTCTATGGCTACACCTTC
d_gene: TRBD2; v_gene: TRBV2; abundance: .; j_gene: TRBJ2-7; CDR3aa: CASSDGGSSYEQYF; CDR3nt: TGTGCCAGCAGTGACGGGGGGAGCTCCTACGAGCAGTACTTC
d_gene: .; v_gene: TRBV27; abundance: .; j_gene: TRBJ2-7; CDR3aa: CASRKTGESYEQYF; CDR3nt: TGTGCCAGCAGGAAGACAGGAGAATCCTACGAGCAGTACTTC
d_gene: TRBD1; v_gene: TRBV29-1; abundance: .; j_gene: TRBJ1-6; CDR3aa: CSVQEEGGRGNSPLHF; CDR3nt: TGCAGCGTTCAAGAGGAAGGGGGCAGGGGGAATTCACCCCTCCACTTT
d_gene: TRBD2; v_gene: TRBV6-6; abundance: .; j_gene: TRBJ2-3; CDR3aa: CASSPGLAGDTQYF; CDR3nt: TGTGCCAGCAGTCCGGGACTAGCAGGAGATACGCAGTATTTT
d_gene: .; v_gene: TRBV6-1; abundance: .; j_gene: TRBJ1-3; CDR3aa: CASRGASGNTIYF; CDR3nt: TGTGCCAGCCGGGGGGCCTCTGGAAACACCATATATTTT
d_gene: TRBD2; v_gene: TRBV9; abundance: .; j_gene: TRBJ2-3; CDR3aa: CASSVVSRGGTDTQYF; CDR3nt: TGTGCCAGCAGCGTAGTCTCGCGGGGGGGCACAGATACGCAGTATTTT
d_gene: .; v_gene: TRBV29-1; abundance: .; j_gene: TRBJ2-5; CDR3aa: CSAFGSLGETQYF; CDR3nt: TGCAGCGCCTTCGGGTCACTGGGAGAGACCCAGTACTTC
d_gene: .; v_gene: TRBV4-2; abundance: few; j_gene: TRBJ2-2; CDR3aa: CASSQPLASNTGELFF; CDR3nt: TGTGCCAGCAGCCAACCTCTAGCCTCGAACACCGGGGAGCTGTTTTTT
d_gene: .; v_gene: TRBV7-9; abundance: once; j_gene: TRBJ1-5; CDR3aa: CASSPIQAGLNQPQHF; CDR3nt: TGTGCCAGCAGTCCTATCCAGGCAGGGCTGAATCAGCCCCAGCATTTT
d_gene: .; v_gene: TRBV5-6; abundance: few; j_gene: TRBJ2-7; CDR3aa: CASSTGLVDEQYF; CDR3nt: TGTGCCAGCAGTACCGGACTTGTGGACGAGCAGTACTTC
d_gene: .; v_gene: TRBV4-3; abundance: few; j_gene: TRBJ1-1; CDR3aa: CASSQFISGQLEKAFF; CDR3nt: TGCGCCAGCAGCCAGTTCATTTCCGGACAGCTAGAAAAAGCTTTCTTT
d_gene: .; v_gene: TRBV4-3; abundance: .; j_gene: TRBJ1-5; CDR3aa: CASSQDAGRINQPQHF; CDR3nt: TGCGCCAGCAGCCAAGATGCAGGCAGGATCAATCAGCCCCAGCATTTT
d_gene: .; v_gene: TRBV5-4; abundance: few; j_gene: TRBJ1-1; CDR3aa: CASSPRTGLNTEAFF; CDR3nt: TGTGCCAGCAGCCCCCGTACAGGGCTGAACACTGAAGCTTTCTTT
d_gene: .; v_gene: TRBV10-1; abundance: .; j_gene: TRBJ2-7; CDR3aa: CASSEGGSYEQYF; CDR3nt: TGCGCCAGCAGTGAGGGCGGCTCCTACGAGCAGTACTTC
d_gene: .; v_gene: TRBV9; abundance: .; j_gene: TRBJ2-7; CDR3aa: CASSTTLASYEQYF; CDR3nt: TGTGCCAGCAGCACCACTCTAGCCTCCTACGAGCAGTACTTC
d_gene: .; v_gene: TRBV6-4; abundance: .; j_gene: TRBJ2-2; CDR3aa: CASSEGDSGELFF; CDR3nt: TGTGCCAGCAGTGAAGGGGACTCCGGGGAGCTGTTTTTT
d_gene: .; v_gene: TRBV28; abundance: .; j_gene: TRBJ1-2; CDR3aa: CASSSYAGPSMVYTF; CDR3nt: TGTGCCAGCAGTTCTTACGCGGGCCCTTCTATGGTCTACACCTTC
d_gene: .; v_gene: TRBV5-1; abundance: .; j_gene: TRBJ2-7; CDR3aa: CASSRTTGNPEDEQYF; CDR3nt: TGCGCCAGCAGCCGGACGACGGGAAATCCCGAGGACGAGCAGTACTTC
d_gene: TRBD1; v_gene: TRBV4-1; abundance: few; j_gene: TRBJ1-1; CDR3aa: CASSHLSPGQVFPEAFF; CDR3nt: TGCGCCAGCAGCCACCTCTCCCCGGGACAGGTGTTCCCTGAAGCTTTCTTT
d_gene: .; v_gene: TRBV5-6; abundance: .; j_gene: TRBJ1-3; CDR3aa: CASSLRGGSGNTIYF; CDR3nt: TGTGCCAGCAGCCTCAGGGGCGGCTCTGGAAACACCATATATTTT
d_gene: .; v_gene: TRBV9; abundance: few; j_gene: TRBJ2-6; CDR3aa: CASSVEVGWTGANVLTF; CDR3nt: TGTGCCAGCAGCGTAGAGGTGGGCTGGACTGGGGCCAACGTCCTGACTTTC
d_gene: TRBD1; v_gene: TRBV5-1; abundance: .; j_gene: TRBJ1-2; CDR3aa: CASSSQGQGTGYTF; CDR3nt: TGCGCCAGCAGCTCCCAGGGACAGGGGACCGGCTACACCTTC
d_gene: TRBD2; v_gene: TRBV5-1; abundance: .; j_gene: TRBJ2-2; CDR3aa: CASSLRGGGASTGELFF; CDR3nt: TGCGCCAGCAGCCTGCGTGGCGGGGGGGCCTCCACCGGGGAGCTGTTTTTT
d_gene: .; v_gene: TRBV7-9; abundance: many; j_gene: TRBJ1-2; CDR3aa: CASSHISSNYGYTF; CDR3nt: TGTGCCAGCAGCCACATAAGTTCTAACTATGGCTACACCTTC
d_gene: .; v_gene: TRBV7-9; abundance: .; j_gene: TRBJ1-5; CDR3aa: CASSADTSNQPQHF; CDR3nt: TGTGCCAGCAGCGCCGACACCTCCAATCAGCCCCAGCATTTT
d_gene: .; v_gene: TRBV5-8; abundance: .; j_gene: TRBJ2-7; CDR3aa: CASSPSLRSALWKKYF; CDR3nt: TGTGCCAGCAGCCCCTCGCTGCGCAGCGCTCTGTGGAAAAAGTACTTC
d_gene: TRBD1; v_gene: TRBV11-2; abundance: .; j_gene: TRBJ2-7; CDR3aa: CASSRSDRSSYEQYF; CDR3nt: TGTGCCAGCAGCCGTTCGGACAGGAGCTCCTACGAGCAGTACTTC
d_gene: TRBD1; v_gene: TRBV10-3; abundance: .; j_gene: TRBJ1-6; CDR3aa: CAIKGTGNSPLHF; CDR3nt: TGTGCCATCAAAGGGACAGGGAACTCACCCCTCCACTTT
d_gene: .; v_gene: TRBV4-2; abundance: .; j_gene: TRBJ2-5; CDR3aa: CASSQGGGTIQETQYF; CDR3nt: TGTGCCAGCAGCCAAGGTGGCGGGACCATCCAAGAGACCCAGTACTTC
d_gene: .; v_gene: TRBV5-1; abundance: many; j_gene: TRBJ2-1; CDR3aa: CASSLDAGLAYNEQFF; CDR3nt: TGCGCCAGCAGCCTGGACGCGGGGCTCGCCTACAATGAGCAGTTCTTC
d_gene: TRBD1; v_gene: TRBV29-1; abundance: .; j_gene: TRBJ1-2; CDR3aa: CSVAQGASYGYTF; CDR3nt: TGCAGCGTTGCTCAGGGGGCATCCTATGGCTACACCTTC
d_gene: TRBD2; v_gene: TRBV27; abundance: .; j_gene: TRBJ2-2; CDR3aa: CASSSKISGVTGELFF; CDR3nt: TGTGCCAGCAGTTCGAAAATTAGCGGGGTGACCGGGGAGCTGTTTTTT
d_gene: .; v_gene: TRBV6-4; abundance: .; j_gene: TRBJ1-5; CDR3aa: CASSEGLNQPQHF; CDR3nt: TGTGCCAGCAGTGAGGGCCTCAATCAGCCCCAGCATTTT
d_gene: .; v_gene: TRBV5-5; abundance: few; j_gene: TRBJ2-7; CDR3aa: CASSLRVGYEQYF; CDR3nt: TGTGCCAGCAGCTTGCGGGTAGGCTACGAGCAGTACTTC
d_gene: TRBD1; v_gene: TRBV29-1; abundance: few; j_gene: TRBJ2-1; CDR3aa: CSVYSDRSYNEQFF; CDR3nt: TGCAGCGTTTACTCGGACAGGTCCTACAATGAGCAGTTCTTC
d_gene: .; v_gene: TRBV7-9; abundance: .; j_gene: TRBJ1-5; CDR3aa: CASSHDQRGNQPQHF; CDR3nt: TGTGCCAGCAGCCACGATCAGCGGGGCAATCAGCCCCAGCATTTT
d_gene: TRBD2; v_gene: TRBV7-3; abundance: .; j_gene: TRBJ2-5; CDR3aa: CASSLTPGGRGETQYF; CDR3nt: TGTGCCAGCAGCCTAACTCCGGGGGGTCGGGGTGAGACCCAGTACTTC
d_gene: TRBD1; v_gene: TRBV7-6; abundance: .; j_gene: TRBJ1-2; CDR3aa: CASSPRTGGPGYTF; CDR3nt: TGTGCCAGCAGCCCCAGGACAGGGGGTCCCGGCTACACCTTC
d_gene: .; v_gene: TRBV5-1; abundance: .; j_gene: TRBJ2-7; CDR3aa: CASSLRAGIHEQYF; CDR3nt: TGCGCCAGCAGCTTGCGGGCAGGGATCCACGAGCAGTACTTC
d_gene: .; v_gene: TRBV7-9; abundance: once; j_gene: TRBJ2-7; CDR3aa: CASSKGDYEQYF; CDR3nt: TGTGCCAGCAGCAAAGGAGACTACGAGCAGTACTTC
d_gene: TRBD2; v_gene: TRBV9; abundance: .; j_gene: TRBJ2-1; CDR3aa: CASSVASGGAGNEQFF; CDR3nt: TGTGCCAGCAGCGTAGCTAGCGGGGGGGCCGGGAATGAGCAGTTCTTC
d_gene: .; v_gene: TRBV28; abundance: .; j_gene: TRBJ2-3; CDR3aa: CASSSGSGTDTQYF; CDR3nt: TGTGCCAGCAGTTCGGGTTCTGGCACAGATACGCAGTATTTT